Below, 22 T cell receptor beta chains from the same sample are listed, as sequenced in a study of T cell responses to AZD1222 COVID-19 vaccine. Clones were read by immunoSEQ multiplex PCR, and TCRdb kept only the in-frame ones, dropping some. This table holds 120,000 to 150,000 clones, under 95% found once. Sequences were derived from peripheral blood, sampled 28 days after the second dose of the MenACWY control vaccine. The source of these receptors is an adult who received the MenACWY meningococcal vaccine as a control.

This clone was counted a few times. The gene calls are TRBV7-9 and TRBJ2-7; TRBD1 matches 7 bases. Trimming cost V 1 base and J 2 bases; bases outside gene matches: 8. The CDR3 totals 16 residues. Germline V gene sequence: CDR1 SEHNR, CDR2 FQNEAQ (reference sequence). CDR3 sequence reads: CASSLEWAGQAYEQYF. The CDR3 coding sequence is TGTGCCAGCAGCTTAGAATGGGCCGGACAGGCCTACGAGCAGTACTTC.

The sample holds one count of this clone. The gene calls are TRBV10-2 and TRBJ2-5, with 7 bases identical to TRBD2. The CDR3 extends over 15 amino acids. Germline-derived CDR1 and CDR2 are WSHSY and SAAADI. With V trimmed by 6 bases and J by 5 bases, 12 bases remained unmatched. The CDR3 sequence: CASSQLKRDRETQYF. As DNA, the CDR3 is TGCGCCAGCAGCCAATTAAAGCGGGATCGGGAGACCCAGTACTTC.

The chain employs TRBV5-1 and TRBJ1-5; 7 bases line up with TRBD1. Trimming at V came to 4 bases and at J to 0 bases, leaving 10 bases not matched to a gene. The germline gives CDR1 SGHRS, CDR2 YFSETQ. The CDR3 sequence is 17 residues long. The CDR3 DNA reads as TGCGCCAGCAGCGGAACGGGGACAGTTTATAGCAATCAGCCCCAGCATTTT. Translation gives CASSGTGTVYSNQPQHF.

This chain joins TRBV10-2 and TRBJ2-2; unclear D gene. Germline CDR1 is WSHSY and CDR2 is SAAADI. The CDR3 consists of 13 residues. The V gene lost 6 bases and the J gene lost 7 bases, with 12 bases spanning the gap. The CDR3 loop is CASRALVDGELFF. The CDR3 DNA sequence: TGCGCCAGCAGGGCCCTTGTGGACGGGGAGCTGTTTTTT.

V usage is TRBV18 and J usage is TRBJ1-4; the D is unclear. Trimming took 2 bases from V and 0 from J, leaving 7 bases between them. The CDR3 sequence is 15 residues long. CDR1 is KGHSH, CDR2 LQKENI, per germline. The chain's CDR3 is CASSPVISTNEKLFF. DNA of the CDR3: TGTGCCAGCTCACCAGTGATTTCAACTAATGAAAAACTGTTTTTT.

This clone was counted a single time. The V gene is TRBV25-1, the J gene TRBJ1-5, with TRBD1 matching over 9 bases. V gave up 3 bases and J gave up 3 bases; unmatched junction bases: 6. Per the germline V gene, CDR1 is MGHDK and CDR2 is SYGVNS. CDR3 size: 16 residues. CDR3 sequence (DNA): TGTGCCAGCAGTGACACCTACAGGGGGCACAATCAGCCCCAGCATTTT. Encoded protein: CASSDTYRGHNQPQHF.

J is TRBJ2-6 and V is TRBV19, with D unclear. The length of the CDR3 is 16 residues. V was shortened by 2 bases and J by 1 base, with 9 bases between the two germline ends. Per germline, CDR1 LNHDA and CDR2 SQIVND (reference sequence). As DNA, the CDR3 is TGTGCCAGTAGTATAATTACGGCTTCTGGGGCCAACGTCCTGACTTTC. Protein product: CASSIITASGANVLTF.

The rearrangement uses TRBV27 and TRBJ2-7; D unresolved. Trimming took off 4 bases at V and 7 bases at J, with 14 bases between the two ends. This CDR3 contains 13 residues. From germline, CDR1 is MNHEY and CDR2 SMNVEV (reference sequence). CDR3 nucleotide sequence: TGTGCCAGCAGTTCCCAATGGGGATGGGAGCAGTACTTC. Protein product: CASSSQWGWEQYF.

As concerns this clone: The sample has other DNA sequences that encode this CDR3 too. V gene TRBV7-9 combines with J gene TRBJ2-7, with D perhaps assigned TRBD1 or TRBD2 (5 bases each). Deletions cut 4 bases from V and 6 bases from J, with 7 bases between. The CDR3 is 11 residues long. The germline V gene encodes CDR1 SEHNR and CDR2 FQNEAQ (reference sequence). This chain's CDR3 is CASSSGGEQYF. The CDR3 coding sequence is TGTGCCAGCAGCTCTGGGGGCGAGCAGTACTTC.

The V gene is TRBV11-2, the J gene TRBJ1-2; 10 bases align to TRBD1. J was trimmed by 1 base and V by 5 bases; bases with no gene match: 7. The germline CDR1 and CDR2 sequences are SGHAT and FQNNGV. The CDR3 is 16 residues long. CDR3 bases: TGTGCCAGCAGCCCGGACAGGGGGGCCCTTAACTATGGCTACACCTTC. It codes for CASSPDRGALNYGYTF.

This clone was seen just once. V gene TRBV6-5 combines with J gene TRBJ2-5; 8 bases match TRBD2. J was trimmed by 1 base and V by 0 bases; bases with no gene match: 1. In germline, CDR1 is MNHEY, CDR2 SVGAGI. This CDR3 has 15 amino acids. CDR3 in DNA: TGTGCCAGCAGTTACTCGAGCGGGGGCCAAGAGACCCAGTACTTC. Translating gives CASSYSSGGQETQYF.

The rearrangement links TRBV27 to TRBJ2-1; D may be TRBD2 (5 bases). CDR3 length: 14 amino acids. V was clipped by 11 bases and J by 3 bases, with 17 bases between them. The germline V gene has CDR1 MNHEY and CDR2 SMNVEV (reference sequence). This CDR3 reads CAVRGGQLYNEQFF. As DNA, the CDR3 is TGTGCCGTCCGGGGTGGCCAGCTCTACAATGAGCAGTTCTTC.

This clone showed up just once. The V and J genes are TRBV28 and TRBJ1-4; 8 nucleotides align to TRBD1. Germline assignment: CDR1 MDHEN and CDR2 SYDVKM. V shed 5 bases, J shed 7 bases, and the junction held 6 bases outside the gene matches. This CDR3 comprises 14 residues. For the CDR3, the DNA is TGTGCCAGCAGTAACAGGGGGGTCGGTGAAAAACTGTTTTTT. Amino acid sequence: CASSNRGVGEKLFF. Together with reference TRBV28 and TRBJ1-4, the CDR3 gives the full variable domain: DVKVTQSSRYLVKRTGEKVFLECVQDMDHENMFWYRQDPGLGLRLIYFSYDVKMKEKGDIPEGYSVSREKKERFSLILESASTNQTSMYLCASSNRGVGEKLFFGSGTQLSVL.

This chain joins TRBV10-2 and TRBJ2-7; unclear D gene. From germline, CDR1 is WSHSY and CDR2 SAAADI. V lost 4 bases, J lost 2 bases, and 9 bases lay in between. The length of the CDR3 is 13 residues. CDR3 nucleotides: TGCGCCAGCAGTGTAACAGAGACCTACGAGCAGTACTTC. The encoded protein is CASSVTETYEQYF.

The J gene is TRBJ1-6, the V gene TRBV6-5; weak D call: TRBD1 (6 bases). The V end was cut by 6 bases, the J end by 9 bases, with 15 bases between. CDR3 length: 14 residues. Germline CDR1 and CDR2: MNHEY and SVGAGI. The CDR3 reads CASSRDTVFSPLHF. In DNA form, the CDR3 reads TGTGCCAGCAGCCGGGACACCGTTTTTTCACCCCTCCACTTT.

The rearrangement links TRBV7-6 to TRBJ2-7; TRBD2 aligns across 8 bases. The CDR3 runs 18 residues. V lost 0 bases, J lost 0 bases, and 10 bases stayed unmatched. Germline V CDR1 and CDR2: SGHVS, FNYEAQ. DNA of the CDR3: TGTGCCAGCAGCTTAGCGGTGGGTGGCGGGACTAGCTCCTACGAGCAGTACTTC. It codes for CASSLAVGGGTSSYEQYF.

The J gene is TRBJ1-2, the V gene TRBV10-1; D unresolved. CDR1 and CDR2 (germline): WNHNN, SYGVQD (reference sequence). The CDR3 extends over 13 amino acids. V was cut by 8 bases and J by 6 bases, with 16 bases left in between. The CDR3: CASPNLCGDGYTF. CDR3 DNA sequence: TGCGCCAGCCCGAATTTGTGCGGAGATGGCTACACCTTC.

The CDR3 sequence: CASNRLASAVNEQFF. Here the CDR3 DNA reads TGTGCCAGCAATCGACTCGCTAGCGCTGTAAATGAGCAGTTCTTC. The gene calls are TRBV6-5 and TRBJ2-1, with a possible D match to TRBD2 (6 bases). V was trimmed by 7 bases and J by 7 bases, leaving 20 bases between them. CDR1 and CDR2 (germline): MNHEY, SVGAGI. The CDR3 sequence is 15 residues long.

The gene calls are TRBV6-2 or TRBV6-3 and TRBJ2-1, with unresolved D. The CDR3 runs to 15 residues. In germline, CDR1 is MNHEY, CDR2 SVGEGT. V dropped 0 bases and J dropped 0 bases, with 6 bases sitting between them. CDR3: CASSYSRSSYNEQFF. CDR3 nucleotide sequence: TGTGCCAGCAGTTACTCCCGGAGCTCCTACAATGAGCAGTTCTTC.

This chain uses TRBV27 with TRBJ2-7; either TRBD1 or TRBD2 may fit D (5 bases each). V was cut by 3 bases and J by 2 bases, with 8 bases left in between. The CDR3 sequence is 13 residues long. Looked up from germline, CDR1 is MNHEY and CDR2 is SMNVEV (reference sequence). DNA of the CDR3: TGTGCCAGCAGTTTCCAGGGAGCCTACGAGCAGTACTTC. As protein: CASSFQGAYEQYF.

This clone has just one count. V usage is TRBV7-8 and J usage is TRBJ2-5, with 8 bases matching TRBD1. The V and J ends lost 4 bases and 7 bases, in that order; junction bases with no gene match: 2. CDR1 is SGHVS and CDR2 is FQNEAQ in the germline V gene. This CDR3 contains 12 residues. DNA for the CDR3: TGTGCCAGCAGCTCGACAGGGGTGACCCAGTACTTC. This codes for CASSSTGVTQYF.

Here the CDR3 reads CASSEEGGSGILFYNEQFF. In nucleotides, the CDR3 is TGTGCCAGCAGTGAAGAGGGGGGGAGCGGGATTCTATTCTACAATGAGCAGTTCTTC. J is TRBJ2-1 and V is TRBV6-1; D possibly corresponds to TRBD2 (7 bases). V was cut by 1 base and J by 3 bases, with 22 bases left in between. There are 19 residues in the CDR3. Germline V gene lookup returns CDR1 MNHNS and CDR2 SASEGT.